These 27 T cell receptor beta chains were all obtained from the same sample, sequenced in a study of PD-1 blockade in classical Hodgkin lymphoma. TCRdb's copy holds only in-frame clones and misses some; the assay was immunoSEQ multiplex PCR. The sample has over 60,000 clones, roughly 89% seen once. The time point is: cycle 4 day 1 (C4D1), after 6 weeks of nivolumab. All trial patients relapsed after autologous stem cell transplantation. Sequenced here: peripheral blood mononuclear cells (PBMCs), sampled before the fourth cycle of nivolumab. The receptors derive from a human donor with classical Hodgkin lymphoma.

The chain recombines TRBV19 with TRBJ2-7; D perhaps matches TRBD1 (6 bases). Germline CDR1 reads LNHDA; CDR2 reads SQIVND (reference sequence). CDR3 length: 13 residues. V dropped 5 bases and J dropped 5 bases, with 13 bases sitting between them. CDR3 region: CASSALKGDEQYF. CDR3 coding DNA: TGTGCCAGTAGTGCCCTTAAGGGGGACGAGCAGTACTTC.

The genes are TRBV5-1 and TRBJ2-1; 16 nucleotides match TRBD2. Germline V lookup: CDR1 SGHRS, CDR2 YFSETQ. J was trimmed by 4 bases and V by 4 bases; bases with no gene match: 5. CDR3 size: 17 residues. The CDR3 loop is CASSLPGLAGGYNEQFF. The CDR3 nucleotides are TGCGCCAGCAGCCTACCGGGACTAGCGGGGGGGTACAATGAGCAGTTCTTC.

The chain couples TRBV7-6 to TRBJ2-2; TRBD2 might be the D (7 bases). This CDR3 is 14 amino acids long. From germline, CDR1 is SGHVS and CDR2 FNYEAQ. V was pared by 5 bases and J by 7 bases, with 14 bases between. For the CDR3, the DNA is TGTGCCAGCAGCCTCGGGGGGCCTAACGGGGAGCTGTTTTTT. Protein: CASSLGGPNGELFF.

This chain joins TRBV7-6 and TRBJ1-1; possibly TRBD1 for D (5 bases). The CDR3 is made up of 15 amino acids. Germline CDR1 and CDR2: SGHVS and FNYEAQ. Trimming removed 6 bases from V and 1 base from J, with 15 bases in between. The chain's CDR3 is CASRSISGANTEAFF. The CDR3 DNA reads as TGTGCCAGCAGGTCGATTTCCGGGGCGAACACTGAAGCTTTCTTT.

The V call is TRBV5-1, the J call TRBJ2-5; 7 bases are a match to TRBD2. The germline CDR1 and CDR2 sequences are SGHRS and YFSETQ. V lost 2 bases and J lost 5; bases outside the gene matches: 3. CDR3 size: 13 residues. The CDR3 sequence: CASSLKAGETQYF. The CDR3 bases are TGCGCCAGCAGCTTAAAAGCGGGGGAGACCCAGTACTTC.

The rearrangement links TRBV29-1 to TRBJ2-7; D might be TRBD1 (5 bases). V lost 3 bases and J lost 5, with 14 bases in between. The CDR3 is made up of 13 amino acids. CDR1 and CDR2 from the germline V gene are SQVTM and ANQGSEA. The CDR3 sequence: CSVEHSQDNEQYF. CDR3 sequence (DNA): TGCAGCGTTGAGCACTCACAGGATAACGAGCAGTACTTC.

CDR3 coding DNA: TGTGCCACCAATTCACAGGGTCAGGGGGGCTATGGCTACACCTTC. It yields the protein CATNSQGQGGYGYTF. This chain joins TRBV6-1 and TRBJ1-2, with 7 bases that match TRBD1. The V gene end was trimmed by 10 bases and the J gene end by 4 bases; junction bases not matched to a gene: 15. The CDR3 covers 15 residues. CDR1 and CDR2 (germline): MNHNS, SASEGT.

V gene TRBV5-1 combines with J gene TRBJ2-2; D may be TRBD2 (6 bases). Germline values: CDR1 SGHRS, CDR2 YFSETQ. Trimming removed 2 bases from V and 5 bases from J, with 16 bases in between. CDR3 length: 16 amino acids. CDR3 protein: CASSFIEGGGTGELFF. The CDR3 bases are TGCGCCAGCAGCTTTATCGAGGGAGGAGGAACCGGGGAGCTGTTTTTT.

This rearrangement joins TRBV27 to TRBJ2-1; 7 bases line up with TRBD1. V was pared by 4 bases and J by 7 bases, with 10 bases of the junction left unmatched. This CDR3 is built from 15 residues. The germline gives CDR1 MNHEY, CDR2 SMNVEV (reference sequence). The CDR3 nucleotides are TGTGCCAGCAGTTCGGGGACAGCCGTTTTTAATGAGCAGTTCTTC. Amino acid sequence: CASSSGTAVFNEQFF.

V and J are TRBV2 and TRBJ1-4; D is perhaps TRBD1 (6 bases). There are 14 residues in the CDR3. Looked up from germline, CDR1 is SNHLY and CDR2 is FYNNEI. Trimming removed 7 bases from V and 0 bases from J, with 9 bases in between. CDR3: CASKGGTTNEKLFF. The CDR3 DNA reads as TGTGCCAGCAAGGGGGGAACAACTAATGAAAAACTGTTTTTT.

This chain joins TRBV13 and TRBJ2-7, with 9 bases identical to TRBD2. CDR1 and CDR2 (germline): PRHDT, FYEKMQ (reference sequence). This CDR3 region has 15 residues. The V gene end was trimmed by 6 bases and the J gene end by 6 bases; junction bases not matched to a gene: 12. CDR3 nucleotide sequence: TGTGCCAGCAGTTTTGAAAGCGGGGGGTTTGGCGAGCAGTACTTC. This codes for CASSFESGGFGEQYF. The complete variable domain, with remaining parts taken from reference TRBV13 and TRBJ2-7, reads AAGVIQSPRHLIKEKRETATLKCYPIPRHDTVYWYQQGPGQDPQFLISFYEKMQSDKGSIPDRFSAQQFSDYHSELNMSSLELGDSALYFCASSFESGGFGEQYFGPGTRLTVT.

The J gene is TRBJ2-5, the V gene TRBV11-2; D not certain. The CDR3 spans 13 residues. Germline V gene lookup returns CDR1 SGHAT and CDR2 FQNNGV. V gave up 2 bases and J gave up 1 base, with 5 bases separating them. CDR3 in amino acids: CASSLKGQETQYF. The CDR3 DNA sequence: TGTGCCAGCAGCTTAAAGGGCCAAGAGACCCAGTACTTC.

The table lists this clone with a count of one. J is TRBJ1-1 and V is TRBV6-1, with D unclear. The CDR3 is 14 residues long. V was trimmed by 2 bases and J by 8 bases, leaving 15 bases between them. Per germline, CDR1 MNHNS and CDR2 SASEGT. The CDR3 here is CASSETVNVVEAFF. In DNA form, the CDR3 reads TGTGCCAGCAGTGAAACGGTGAATGTGGTAGAAGCTTTCTTT.

The chain joins TRBV25-1 to TRBJ1-4; D remains unclear. Germline V gene sequence: CDR1 MGHDK, CDR2 SYGVNS. CDR3 length: 15 residues. Trimming stripped 0 bases from V and 7 bases from J, with 12 bases between. The CDR3 DNA sequence: TGTGCCAGCAGTGAATACGCAGCGGACCGTGAAAAACTGTTTTTT. Translation: CASSEYAADREKLFF.

The rearrangement joins TRBV4-1 to TRBJ1-1; D call uncertain. CDR1 is MGHRA and CDR2 is YSYEKL in the germline V gene. This CDR3 comprises 16 residues. V was pared by 8 bases and J by 5 bases, with 24 bases between. The CDR3 region has the DNA TGCGCCAGCGCCTCTTGGATCCGCCGGGGAGGGACTGAAGCTTTCTTT. Protein sequence: CASASWIRRGGTEAFF.

The V and J genes are TRBV27 and TRBJ1-1; tentatively, D is TRBD1 (5 bases). There are 11 residues in the CDR3. Germline V lookup: CDR1 MNHEY, CDR2 SMNVEV (reference sequence). V was clipped by 3 bases and J by 8 bases, with 7 bases between them. The CDR3 reads CASSFRGEAFF. CDR3 DNA: TGTGCCAGCAGTTTTCGGGGGGAAGCTTTCTTT.

This chain uses TRBV5-5 with TRBJ1-2, with D uncertain. The germline CDR1 and CDR2 sequences are SGHKS and YYEKEE (reference sequence). Trimming shortened V by 4 bases and J by 6 bases, and 10 bases separated the two germline ends. This CDR3 is built from 12 residues. The CDR3 loop is CASSPDGDGYTF. The CDR3 DNA is TGTGCCAGCAGCCCCGACGGGGATGGCTACACCTTC.

The J gene is TRBJ1-4, the V gene TRBV7-9; a possible D gene is TRBD1 (5 bases). The CDR3 runs 14 residues. Trimming left V 10 bases short and J 5 bases short, with 17 bases between. Germline assignment: CDR1 SEHNR and CDR2 FQNEAQ (reference sequence). The CDR3 loop reads CAINRAGFNEKLFF. CDR3 DNA: TGTGCCATAAACCGGGCAGGGTTCAATGAAAAACTGTTTTTT.

The chain recombines TRBV5-1 with TRBJ2-3; D is unresolved. With 3 bases removed from V and 7 bases from J, the gap between germline ends came to 9 bases. The CDR3 sequence is 12 residues long. Germline V gives CDR1 SGHRS, CDR2 YFSETQ. The CDR3 nucleotides are TGCGCCAGCAGCTCCTGGGCGTATACGCAGTATTTT. Protein: CASSSWAYTQYF.

The J gene is TRBJ2-1, the V gene TRBV18, with 10 nucleotides matching TRBD2. This CDR3 region has 15 residues. Germline V gene data show CDR1 as KGHSH and CDR2 as LQKENI. V gave up 2 bases and J gave up 9 bases; unmatched junction bases: 7. The CDR3 region has the DNA TGTGCCAGCTCACCAATTGTTCTAGCGGGGGTTGAGCAGTTCTTC. Encoded protein: CASSPIVLAGVEQFF.

The chain uses TRBV11-2 and TRBJ2-7, with TRBD1 identical over 7 bases. Germline trimming cut 3 bases from V and 3 bases from J; bases unmatched to any gene: 2. There are 13 residues in the CDR3. Germline loops: CDR1 SGHAT, CDR2 FQNNGV. The CDR3 reads CASSFWDSYEQYF. The CDR3 nucleotides read TGTGCCAGCAGCTTTTGGGACAGCTACGAGCAGTACTTC. The full variable domain, rest sourced from reference TRBV11-2 and TRBJ2-7, is EAGVAQSPRYKIIEKRQSVAFWCNPISGHATLYWYQQILGQGPKLLIQFQNNGVVDDSQLPKDRFSAERLKGVDSTLKIQPAKLEDSAVYLCASSFWDSYEQYFGPGTRLTVT.

V is TRBV11-3 and J is TRBJ2-3; D remains ambiguous. The CDR3 runs to 11 residues. Germline V gene data show CDR1 as SGHNT and CDR2 as YENEEA. V dropped 2 bases and J dropped 6 bases, with 3 bases sitting between them. The CDR3 DNA follows: TGTGCCAGCAGCTTATCGGATACGCAGTATTTT. Encoded protein: CASSLSDTQYF.

The chain couples TRBV7-9 to TRBJ1-4; no clear D. Germline CDR1 reads SEHNR; CDR2 reads FQNEAQ (reference sequence). This CDR3 has 13 residues. The germline V and J ends were trimmed by 2 bases and 5 bases, with 6 bases remaining between them. The CDR3 loop is CASSLLGNEKLFF. For the CDR3, the DNA is TGTGCCAGCAGCTTACTCGGAAATGAAAAACTGTTTTTT.

The chain is built from TRBV29-1 and TRBJ1-1; tentative D call: TRBD1 (6 bases). Germline CDR1 is SQVTM and CDR2 is ANQGSEA. V was clipped by 6 bases and J by 7 bases, with 24 bases between them. This CDR3 is built from 15 residues. The CDR3 region is CSVGGQSVEFGEAFF. DNA for the CDR3: TGCAGCGTGGGTGGACAGTCCGTCGAGTTCGGTGAAGCTTTCTTT.

This chain connects TRBV7-9 to TRBJ2-1, with TRBD1 matching 8 bases. CDR3 length: 13 amino acids. Trimming took 5 bases from V and 3 from J; bases not matched to a gene: 0. Germline loops: CDR1 SEHNR, CDR2 FQNEAQ (reference sequence). The CDR3 sequence: CASSGQGYNEQFF. CDR3 nucleotides: TGTGCCAGCAGCGGACAGGGCTACAATGAGCAGTTCTTC.

The chain is built from TRBV7-9 and TRBJ1-5; D is undetermined. This CDR3 has 13 residues. V was pared by 0 bases and J by 6 bases, with 6 bases between. Germline lookup yields CDR1 SEHNR and CDR2 FQNEAQ (reference sequence). CDR3 bases: TGTGCCAGCAGCTTAGCCCTAGTTCAGCCCCAGCATTTT. It yields the protein CASSLALVQPQHF.

The rearrangement uses TRBV5-8 and TRBJ2-1; no clear D gene. Germline V gene data show CDR1 as SGHTS and CDR2 as YDEGEE. The ends were cut back, 2 bases at V and 5 bases at J, with 14 bases in the middle. There are 15 residues in the CDR3. CDR3 bases: TGTGCCAGCAGCTTTCATAGCCCCATCCACAATGAGCAGTTCTTC. Translated, it gives CASSFHSPIHNEQFF.